The clone carrying this T cell receptor (beta chain) appeared many times. Its matching antigen is unknown. Germline values: CDR1 ENHRY, CDR2 SYGVKD. The V gene lost 3 bases and the J gene lost 3 bases, with 5 bases spanning the gap. The CDR3 sequence is 12 residues long. With molecular barcodes, quantitative 5'-RACE was used to make the TCR beta libraries. TCRdb reprocessed the 5' RACE reads with MiXCR, giving one entry per CDR3 protein. The sample lists about 500,000 distinct CDR3 sequences, 5.3% occurring once. The data derive from a study of CD8 T cells in ankylosing spondylitis. Regarding the study as a whole: Earlier work had already found some motif variants in reactive arthritis synovial fluid and blood. What appeared characteristic of ankylosing spondylitis blood was a TCR beta motif of 7 or 8 highly homologous variants. Disease-linked clones reportedly concentrated significantly in matched ankylosing spondylitis synovial fluid.

The chain has TRBV10-3 and TRBJ1-1; no firm D call. The sequenced sample was blood, either unsorted or a sorted T cell fraction (not recorded which). This clonotype originated in a male donor with ankylosing spondylitis. The CDR3 DNA follows: TGTGCCATCAGTGACGTTTACACTGAAGCTTTCTTT. This translates into CAISDVYTEAFF.